This T cell receptor (beta chain) originates from a study of control samples from healthy donors and cancer patients. The germline V and J ends were trimmed by 3 bases and 0 bases, with 9 bases remaining between them. CDR3 length: 14 amino acids. CDR1 and CDR2 (germline): SGHRS, YFSETQ. Generated by immunoSEQ multiplex PCR, the TCRdb table keeps only in-frame clones and is missing some. The sample consists of 150,000 to 200,000 clones, 80% to 90% of them appearing once. The chain combines TRBV5-1 with TRBJ2-5, with D perhaps matching TRBD1 (5 bases). The sample taken for sequencing was blood. This TCR was recovered from a man in his late teens or twenties in good health. CDR3: CASSSDTHQETQYF. In DNA form, the CDR3 reads TGCGCCAGCAGCTCGGACACCCACCAAGAGACCCAGTACTTC. Full variable domain (remainder filled in from reference TRBV5-1 and TRBJ2-5): KAGVTQTPRYLIKTRGQQVTLSCSPISGHRSVSWYQQTPGQGLQFLFEYFSETQRNKGNFPGRFSGRQFSNSRSEMNVSTLELGDSALYLCASSSDTHQETQYFGPGTRLLVL.